The 5 T cell receptor beta chains below all came from one sample that was sequenced in a study of regulatory T cells in long-lasting Graves disease. Building of the TCR beta libraries involved iRepertoire HTBI primers and Arm-PCR of CDR3 regions. TCRdb ran MiXCR on the multiplex PCR reads and lists one entry per CDR3 protein. This table has approximately 400,000 distinct CDR3 sequences, roughly a sixth appearing once. Documented time point: newly diagnosed GD, antithyroid drugs for less than 3 months. With RNA extracted from PBMCs as input, the TCR library was made. This material consisted of peripheral blood mononuclear cells (PBMCs), taken at new diagnosis, from a patient treated with antithyroid drugs. The receptors here all came from a female donor with Graves disease.

This rearrangement joins TRBV20-1 to TRBJ1-1; D may be TRBD1 (5 bases). Trimming took 1 base from V and 3 from J, leaving 24 bases between them. The CDR3 covers 18 residues. Per germline, CDR1 DFQATT and CDR2 SNEGSKA (reference sequence). CDR3 sequence (DNA): TGCAGTGCTAGAGGGGGGGTTCTCGAGCAACTAGGAGACACTGAAGCTTTCTTT. It specifies CSARGGVLEQLGDTEAFF.

This clonotype was picked up many times. The chain combines TRBV7-9 with TRBJ1-2; D unclear. CDR3 length equals 14 residues. Germline V gene sequence: CDR1 SEHNR, CDR2 FQNEAQ (reference sequence). The V end was cut by 4 bases, the J end by 2 bases, with 11 bases between. CDR3 nucleotides: TGTGCCAGCAGCTCCCAATCACCCAACTATGGCTACACCTTC. As protein: CASSSQSPNYGYTF.

This clonotype was observed many times. This chain uses TRBV24-1 with TRBJ1-2; tentatively, D is TRBD1 (5 bases). V shed 0 bases and J shed 8 bases, with 15 bases lying between them. This CDR3 has 15 residues. In germline, CDR1 is KGHDR, CDR2 SFDVKD. CDR3 protein: CATSDLTGEVEGYTF. The CDR3 DNA is TGTGCCACCAGTGATTTGACGGGGGAGGTCGAGGGCTACACCTTC.

This clonotype was seen repeatedly, ten times or more. The chain links TRBV7-2 to TRBJ2-2, with 16 bases that match TRBD2. V shed 6 bases, J shed 4 bases, and the junction held 11 bases outside the gene matches. The CDR3 has 19 residues. Germline assignment: CDR1 SGHTA and CDR2 FQGNSA. CDR3 coding DNA: TGTGCCAGCAGTCTTGGGGGACTAGCGGGAGGGCGGAGCACCGGGGAGCTGTTTTTT. As protein: CASSLGGLAGGRSTGELFF.

In its sample, this clonotype was seen many times. The chain couples TRBV12-3 or TRBV12-4 to TRBJ2-3, with TRBD2 as a possible D gene (5 bases). V was cut by 7 bases and J by 1 base, with 12 bases left in between. The CDR3 length is 14 residues. The CDR3 nucleotides are TGTGCCAGCACCCCGAGGGTGGGCACAGATACGCAGTATTTT. It specifies CASTPRVGTDTQYF.